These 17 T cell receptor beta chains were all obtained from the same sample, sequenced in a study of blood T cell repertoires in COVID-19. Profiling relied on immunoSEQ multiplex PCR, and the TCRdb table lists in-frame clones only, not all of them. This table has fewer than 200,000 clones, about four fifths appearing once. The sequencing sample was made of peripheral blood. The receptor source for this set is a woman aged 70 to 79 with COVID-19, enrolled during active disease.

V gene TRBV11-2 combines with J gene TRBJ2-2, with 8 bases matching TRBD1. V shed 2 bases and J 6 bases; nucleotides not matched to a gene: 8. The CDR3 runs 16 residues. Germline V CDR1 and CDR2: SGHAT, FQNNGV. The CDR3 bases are TGTGCCAGCAGCTTATTCGGCAGGGGGCGCCCCGGGGAGCTGTTTTTT. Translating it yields CASSLFGRGRPGELFF.

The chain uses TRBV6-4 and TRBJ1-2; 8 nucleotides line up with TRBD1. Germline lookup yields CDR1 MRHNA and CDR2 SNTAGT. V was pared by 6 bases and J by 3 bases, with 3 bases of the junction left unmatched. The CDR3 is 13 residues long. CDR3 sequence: CASSPGGYYGYTF. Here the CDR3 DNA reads TGTGCCAGCAGCCCAGGGGGCTACTATGGCTACACCTTC.

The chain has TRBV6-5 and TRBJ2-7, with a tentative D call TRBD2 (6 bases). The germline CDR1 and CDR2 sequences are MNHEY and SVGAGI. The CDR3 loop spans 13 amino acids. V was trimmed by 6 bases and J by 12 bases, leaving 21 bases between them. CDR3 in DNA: TGTGCCAGCAGCGGAGACGGGAGTTTAGTGCCGTACTTC. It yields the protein CASSGDGSLVPYF.

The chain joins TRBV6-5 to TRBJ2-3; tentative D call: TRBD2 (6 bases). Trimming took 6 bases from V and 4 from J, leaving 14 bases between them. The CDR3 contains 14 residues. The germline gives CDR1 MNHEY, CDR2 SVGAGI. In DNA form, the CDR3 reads TGTGCCAGCAGCTACAGGTGGGGGGCAGATACGCAGTATTTT. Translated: CASSYRWGADTQYF.

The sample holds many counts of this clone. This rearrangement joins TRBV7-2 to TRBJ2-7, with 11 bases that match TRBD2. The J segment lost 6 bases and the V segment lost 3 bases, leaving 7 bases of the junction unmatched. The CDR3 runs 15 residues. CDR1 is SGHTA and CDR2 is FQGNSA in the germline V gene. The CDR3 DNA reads TGTGCCAGCAGCTTGCCAAATAGCGGGAGGGTCGAGCAGTACTTC. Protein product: CASSLPNSGRVEQYF.

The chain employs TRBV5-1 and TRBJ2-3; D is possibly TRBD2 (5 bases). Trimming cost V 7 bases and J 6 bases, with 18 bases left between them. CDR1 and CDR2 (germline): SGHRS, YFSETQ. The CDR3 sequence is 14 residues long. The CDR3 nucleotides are TGCGCCAGCCACCGCGAGGGAGTTGCTGATACGCAGTATTTT. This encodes CASHREGVADTQYF.

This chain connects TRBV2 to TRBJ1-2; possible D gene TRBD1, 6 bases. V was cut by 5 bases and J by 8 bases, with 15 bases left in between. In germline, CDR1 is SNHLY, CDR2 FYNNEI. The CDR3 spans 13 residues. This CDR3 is CASSRQVSSGYTF. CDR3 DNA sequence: TGTGCCAGCAGTAGACAGGTCTCGAGCGGCTACACCTTC.

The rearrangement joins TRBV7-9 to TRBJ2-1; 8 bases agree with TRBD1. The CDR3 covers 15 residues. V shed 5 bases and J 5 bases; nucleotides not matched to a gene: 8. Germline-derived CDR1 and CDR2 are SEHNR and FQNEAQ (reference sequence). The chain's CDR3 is CASSRGGTGNNEQFF. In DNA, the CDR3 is TGTGCCAGCAGCCGAGGGGGGACAGGCAACAATGAGCAGTTCTTC. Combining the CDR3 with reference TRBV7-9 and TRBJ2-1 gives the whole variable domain DTGVSQNPRHKITKRGQNVTFRCDPISEHNRLYWYRQTLGQGPEFLTYFQNEAQLEKSRLLSDRFSAERPKGSFSTLEIQRTEQGDSAMYLCASSRGGTGNNEQFFGPGTRLTVL.

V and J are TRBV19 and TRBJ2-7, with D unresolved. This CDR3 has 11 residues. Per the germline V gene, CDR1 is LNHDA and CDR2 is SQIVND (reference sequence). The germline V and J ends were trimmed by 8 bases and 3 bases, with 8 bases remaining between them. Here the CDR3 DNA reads TGTGCCAGTGAAGCCGGCTACGAGCAGTACTTC. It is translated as CASEAGYEQYF.

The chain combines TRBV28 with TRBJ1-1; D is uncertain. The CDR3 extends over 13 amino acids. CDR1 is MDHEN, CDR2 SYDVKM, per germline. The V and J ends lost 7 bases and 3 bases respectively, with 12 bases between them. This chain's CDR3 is CASMRRPDTEAFF. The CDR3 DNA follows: TGTGCCAGCATGAGGCGCCCGGACACTGAAGCTTTCTTT.

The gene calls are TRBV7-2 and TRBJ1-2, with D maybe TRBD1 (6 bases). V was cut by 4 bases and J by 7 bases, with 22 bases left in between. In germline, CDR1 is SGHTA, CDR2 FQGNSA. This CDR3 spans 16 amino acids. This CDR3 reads CASSSPPGERDGGYTF. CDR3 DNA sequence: TGTGCCAGCAGCTCCCCTCCAGGGGAAAGGGACGGTGGCTACACCTTC.

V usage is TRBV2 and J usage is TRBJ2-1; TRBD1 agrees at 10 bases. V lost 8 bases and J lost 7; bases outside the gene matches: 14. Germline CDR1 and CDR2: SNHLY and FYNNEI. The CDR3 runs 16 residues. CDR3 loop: CASGFRQGAVVNEQFF. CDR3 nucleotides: TGTGCCAGCGGTTTTCGACAGGGGGCAGTCGTTAATGAGCAGTTCTTC.

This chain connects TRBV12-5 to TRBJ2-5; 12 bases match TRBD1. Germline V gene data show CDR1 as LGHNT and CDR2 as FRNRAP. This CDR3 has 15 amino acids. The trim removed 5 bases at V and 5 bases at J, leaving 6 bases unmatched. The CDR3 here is CASGPGTGGAETQYF. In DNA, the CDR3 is TGTGCTAGTGGTCCCGGGACAGGGGGCGCGGAGACCCAGTACTTC.

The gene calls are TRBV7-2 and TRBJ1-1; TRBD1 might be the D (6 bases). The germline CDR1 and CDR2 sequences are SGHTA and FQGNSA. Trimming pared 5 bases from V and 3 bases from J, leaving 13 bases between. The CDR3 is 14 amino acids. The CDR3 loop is CASSREQGHTEAFF. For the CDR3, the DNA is TGTGCCAGCAGCCGGGAACAGGGACACACTGAAGCTTTCTTT.

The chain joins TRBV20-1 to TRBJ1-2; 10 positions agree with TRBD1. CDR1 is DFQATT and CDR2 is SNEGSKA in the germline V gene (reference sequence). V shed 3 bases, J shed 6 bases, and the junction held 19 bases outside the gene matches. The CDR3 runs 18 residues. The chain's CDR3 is CSASGFGTGDINTNGYTF. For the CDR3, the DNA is TGCAGTGCTAGTGGGTTCGGGACAGGGGATATTAATACCAATGGCTACACCTTC.

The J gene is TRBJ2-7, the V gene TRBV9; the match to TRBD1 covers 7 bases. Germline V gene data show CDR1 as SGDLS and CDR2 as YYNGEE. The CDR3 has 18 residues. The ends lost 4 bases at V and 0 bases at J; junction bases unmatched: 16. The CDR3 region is CASSPQTGTRLSSYEQYF. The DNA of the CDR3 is TGTGCCAGCAGCCCCCAGACAGGGACCAGATTGAGCTCCTACGAGCAGTACTTC.

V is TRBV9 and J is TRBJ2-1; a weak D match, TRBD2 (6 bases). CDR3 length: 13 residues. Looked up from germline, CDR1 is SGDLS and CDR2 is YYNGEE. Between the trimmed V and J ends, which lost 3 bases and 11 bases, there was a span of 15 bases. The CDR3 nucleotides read TGTGCCAGCAGCGCTGCTTTGGAGGGTAAGCAGTTCTTC. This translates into CASSAALEGKQFF. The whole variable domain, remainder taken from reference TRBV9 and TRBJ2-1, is DSGVTQTPKHLITATGQRVTLRCSPRSGDLSVYWYQQSLDQGLQFLIQYYNGEERAKGNILERFSAQQFPDLHSELNLSSLELGDSALYFCASSAALEGKQFFGPGTRLTVL.